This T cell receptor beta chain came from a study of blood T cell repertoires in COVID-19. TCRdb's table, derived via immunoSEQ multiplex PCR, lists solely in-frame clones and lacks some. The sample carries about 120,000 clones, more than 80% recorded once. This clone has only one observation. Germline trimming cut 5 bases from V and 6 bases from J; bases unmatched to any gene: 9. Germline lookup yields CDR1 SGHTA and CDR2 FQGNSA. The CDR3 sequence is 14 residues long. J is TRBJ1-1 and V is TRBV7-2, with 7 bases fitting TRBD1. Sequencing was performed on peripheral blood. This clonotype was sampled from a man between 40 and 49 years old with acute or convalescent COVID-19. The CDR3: CASSTQRGGPEAFF. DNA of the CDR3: TGTGCCAGCAGCACCCAAAGAGGGGGCCCTGAAGCTTTCTTT.